This T cell receptor (beta chain) is from a study of blood T cell repertoires in COVID-19. The CDR3 extends over 12 amino acids. Trimming shortened V by 4 bases and J by 8 bases, and 11 bases separated the two germline ends. The germline gives CDR1 LGHDT, CDR2 YNNKEL (reference sequence). This clone was seen only once. In the source study's methods: Scientists estimated how many nucleated cells there were by amplifying reference gene primers. Clones were sequenced by immunoSEQ multiplex PCR, and TCRdb holds only the in-frame ones, with some missing. D and trimming come from the DNA, and the V and J calls and clone size come from that table. Of about 170,000 clones detected, approximately 79% appear once; the ten largest clones hold about 3%.

The chain links TRBV3-1 (or the pseudogene TRBV3-2) to TRBJ1-1; a weak D match, TRBD1 (5 bases). Sequencing was performed on peripheral blood. This receptor was identified in a woman older than 75 with acute or convalescent COVID-19. The CDR3 protein is CASSPDTIEAFF. CDR3 nucleotides: TGTGCCAGCAGCCCGGACACTATCGAAGCTTTCTTT.